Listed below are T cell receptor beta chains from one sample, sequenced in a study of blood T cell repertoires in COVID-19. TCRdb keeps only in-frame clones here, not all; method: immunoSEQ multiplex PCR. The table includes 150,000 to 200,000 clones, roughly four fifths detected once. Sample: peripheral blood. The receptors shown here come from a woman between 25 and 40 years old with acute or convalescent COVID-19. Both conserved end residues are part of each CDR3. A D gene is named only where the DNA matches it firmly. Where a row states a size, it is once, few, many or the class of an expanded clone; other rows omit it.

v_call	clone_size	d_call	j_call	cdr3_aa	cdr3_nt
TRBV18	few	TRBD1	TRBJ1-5	CASSPGQGFYSNQPQHF	TGTGCCAGCTCACCGGGACAGGGATTTTATAGCAATCAGCCCCAGCATTTT
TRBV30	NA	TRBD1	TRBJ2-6	CAWRQPPPGTVEAGANVLTF	TGTGCCTGGAGACAACCCCCCCCCGGGACAGTGGAGGCTGGGGCCAACGTCCTGACTTTC
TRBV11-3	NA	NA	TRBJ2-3	CASSLGLRGTDTQYF	TGTGCCAGCAGCTTAGGTCTCCGGGGCACAGATACGCAGTATTTT
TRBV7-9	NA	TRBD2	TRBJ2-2	CASNPGLAANTGELFF	TGTGCCAGCAATCCGGGACTAGCAGCTAACACCGGGGAGCTGTTTTTT
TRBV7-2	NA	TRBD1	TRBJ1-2	CASRRRGQGEGYTF	TGTGCCAGCAGGAGGAGGGGGCAGGGTGAGGGCTACACCTTC
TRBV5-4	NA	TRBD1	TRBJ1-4	CASSVTGGRLFF	TGTGCCAGCAGCGTAACAGGGGGCCGCCTGTTTTTT
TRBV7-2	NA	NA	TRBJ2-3	CASTQGRSTDTQYF	TGTGCCAGTACACAGGGCCGAAGCACAGATACGCAGTATTTT
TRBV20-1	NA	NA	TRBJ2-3	CSARSRDTQYF	TGCAGTGCTAGATCCCGGGATACGCAGTATTTT
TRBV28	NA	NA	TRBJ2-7	CASSLVSGYEQYF	TGTGCCAGCAGTTTAGTGTCCGGCTACGAGCAGTACTTC
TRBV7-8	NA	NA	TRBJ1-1	CASSSRVPRGTEAFF	TGTGCCAGCAGCTCCAGGGTGCCCCGTGGTACTGAAGCTTTCTTT
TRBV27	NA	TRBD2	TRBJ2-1	CASSFLGLAGGSEQFF	TGTGCCAGCAGTTTCCTAGGACTAGCGGGAGGATCTGAGCAGTTCTTC
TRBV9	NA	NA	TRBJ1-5	CASSPDGHNQPQHF	TGTGCCAGCAGCCCCGACGGACACAATCAGCCCCAGCATTTT
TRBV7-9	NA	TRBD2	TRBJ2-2	CASSSTSVNTGELFF	TGTGCCAGCAGCTCCACTAGCGTAAACACCGGGGAGCTGTTTTTT
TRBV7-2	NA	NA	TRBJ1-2	CASSQGRGGYTF	TGTGCCAGCAGCCAAGGGAGGGGCGGCTACACCTTC
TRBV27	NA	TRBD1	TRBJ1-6	CASSFDGAGTGVYSPLHF	TGTGCCAGCAGTTTTGACGGGGCCGGGACAGGGGTTTATTCACCCCTCCACTTT
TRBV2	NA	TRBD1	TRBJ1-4	CASRQTGAVWKLFF	TGTGCCAGCAGGCAGACAGGGGCGGTATGGAAACTGTTTTTT
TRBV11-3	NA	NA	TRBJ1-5	CASSFLRGAGSNQPQHF	TGTGCCAGCAGCTTTTTACGGGGGGCAGGGAGCAATCAGCCCCAGCATTTT
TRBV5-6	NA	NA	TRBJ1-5	CASSTVRFSNQPQHF	TGTGCCAGCAGTACTGTCAGGTTTAGCAATCAGCCCCAGCATTTT
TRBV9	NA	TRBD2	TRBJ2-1	CASSAPSGSLKNEQFF	TGTGCCAGCAGCGCTCCTAGCGGGAGTTTGAAAAATGAGCAGTTCTTC
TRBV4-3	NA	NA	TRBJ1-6	CASSPGPGGRSSPLHF	TGCGCCAGCAGCCCCGGGCCGGGGGGAAGGAGTTCACCCCTCCACTTT
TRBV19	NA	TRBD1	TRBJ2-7	CASSIVGQVNYEQYF	TGTGCCAGTAGTATCGTCGGACAGGTTAACTACGAGCAGTACTTC
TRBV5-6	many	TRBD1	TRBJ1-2	CASSPWTGHIANYGYTF	TGTGCCAGCAGCCCTTGGACAGGGCATATAGCTAACTATGGCTACACCTTC
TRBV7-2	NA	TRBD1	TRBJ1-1	CASSLRGRTNTEAFF	TGTGCCAGCAGCTTGAGGGGGCGGACGAACACTGAAGCTTTCTTT
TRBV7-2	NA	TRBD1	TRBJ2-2	CASSRGQGRTGELFF	TGTGCCAGCAGCCGGGGACAGGGGCGCACCGGGGAGCTGTTTTTT
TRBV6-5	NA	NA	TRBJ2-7	CASGTGPPYEQYF	TGTGCCAGTGGAACAGGGCCGCCCTACGAGCAGTACTTC
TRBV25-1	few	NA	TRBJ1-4	CASSLGTLLFF	TGTGCCAGCAGCCTCGGGACTTTACTGTTTTTT
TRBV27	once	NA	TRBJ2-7	CASRVGQDSYEQYF	TGTGCCAGCAGGGTGGGGCAGGACTCCTACGAGCAGTACTTC
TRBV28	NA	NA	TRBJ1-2	CASSSSRWYGYTF	TGTGCCAGCAGCTCGTCCCGGTGGTATGGCTACACCTTC
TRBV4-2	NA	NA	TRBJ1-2	CASSLLLEGYGYTF	TGTGCCAGCAGCCTCCTATTAGAGGGCTATGGCTACACCTTC
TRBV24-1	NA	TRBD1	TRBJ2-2	CATSDGQVSTGELFF	TGTGCCACCAGTGACGGACAGGTATCTACCGGGGAGCTGTTTTTT
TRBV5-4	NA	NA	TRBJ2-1	CASSLDRGAMNEQFF	TGTGCCAGCAGCTTGGACCGGGGAGCCATGAATGAGCAGTTCTTC
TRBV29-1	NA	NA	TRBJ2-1	CSASGTSYNEQFF	TGCAGCGCTTCCGGGACTTCCTACAATGAGCAGTTCTTC
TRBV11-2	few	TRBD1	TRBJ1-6	CASRQGLNSPLHF	TGTGCCAGCAGACAGGGGCTTAATTCACCCCTCCACTTT
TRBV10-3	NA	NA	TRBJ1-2	CAISDQGFNYGYTF	TGTGCCATCAGTGACCAGGGGTTCAACTATGGCTACACCTTC
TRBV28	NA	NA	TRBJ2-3	CASSLTGAESGGWNADTQYF	TGTGCCAGCAGTTTGACAGGGGCGGAGAGCGGGGGGTGGAATGCAGATACGCAGTATTTT
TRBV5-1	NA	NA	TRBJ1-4	CASRDNPTEKLFF	TGCGCCAGTCGGGACAACCCTACAGAAAAACTGTTTTTT
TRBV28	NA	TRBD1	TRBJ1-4	CASSYIDRDPTNEKLFF	TGTGCCAGCAGTTACATCGACAGGGACCCAACTAATGAAAAACTGTTTTTT
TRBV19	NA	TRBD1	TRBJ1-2	CASSHRGRNYGYTF	TGTGCCAGTAGTCACAGGGGGCGCAACTATGGCTACACCTTC
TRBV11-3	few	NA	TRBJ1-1	CASSLEYPGPTFF	TGTGCCAGCAGCTTAGAGTACCCAGGGCCGACTTTCTTT
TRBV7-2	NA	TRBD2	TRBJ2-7	CASSSGLAGVLSEQYF	TGTGCCAGCAGCTCTGGCTTGGCGGGAGTTCTCAGCGAGCAGTACTTC
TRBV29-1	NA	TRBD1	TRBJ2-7	CSVGPGTGVGEQYF	TGCAGCGTTGGACCGGGGACAGGGGTGGGGGAGCAGTACTTC
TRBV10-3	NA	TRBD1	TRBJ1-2	CAISGDSYGYTF	TGTGCCATCAGTGGGGACAGCTATGGCTACACCTTC
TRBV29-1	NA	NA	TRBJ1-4	CSVRGAVREKLFF	TGCAGCGTTCGGGGGGCAGTTCGTGAAAAACTGTTTTTT
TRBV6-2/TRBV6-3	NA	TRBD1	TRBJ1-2	CASSYRQGNYGYTF	TGTGCCAGCAGTTACCGACAGGGGAACTATGGCTACACCTTC
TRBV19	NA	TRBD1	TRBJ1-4	CASNIPGQGHEKLFF	TGTGCCAGTAACATTCCGGGACAGGGACATGAAAAACTGTTTTTT
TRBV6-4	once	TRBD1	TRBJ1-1	CASRHDLRRQGICTEAFF	TGTGCCAGCAGGCACGATCTCCGGCGACAGGGGATTTGCACTGAAGCTTTCTTT
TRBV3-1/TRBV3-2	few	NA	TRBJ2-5	CASSARQVRATQYF	TGTGCCAGCAGCGCCCGACAGGTTCGGGCGACCCAGTACTTC
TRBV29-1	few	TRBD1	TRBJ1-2	CSVEPRTGGIYGYTF	TGCAGCGTTGAACCGCGGACAGGGGGGATCTATGGCTACACCTTC
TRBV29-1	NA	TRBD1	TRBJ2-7	CSVEAGTGSSYEQYF	TGCAGCGTTGAAGCCGGGACAGGGTCCTCCTACGAGCAGTACTTC
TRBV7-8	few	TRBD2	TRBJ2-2	CASSPSGRSAGELFF	TGTGCCAGCAGCCCGAGCGGGAGGTCGGCCGGGGAGCTGTTTTTT
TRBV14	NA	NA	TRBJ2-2	CASSLSPELAWGDGELFF	TGTGCCAGCAGCCTCTCTCCGGAACTAGCCTGGGGTGACGGGGAGCTGTTTTTT
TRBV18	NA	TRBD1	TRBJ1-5	CASSPKTGGDQPQHF	TGTGCCAGCTCACCAAAGACAGGGGGCGATCAGCCCCAGCATTTT
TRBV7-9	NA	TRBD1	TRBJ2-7	CASSPRQGEEQYF	TGTGCCAGCAGCCCCCGACAGGGGGAAGAGCAGTACTTC
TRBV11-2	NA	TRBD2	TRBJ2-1	CASRALAVSSYNEQFF	TGTGCCAGCAGGGCGCTAGCGGTTAGCTCCTACAATGAGCAGTTCTTC
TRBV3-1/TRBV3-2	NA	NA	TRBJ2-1	CASSLSGLNEQFF	TGTGCCAGCAGCCTTAGCGGTCTCAATGAGCAGTTCTTC
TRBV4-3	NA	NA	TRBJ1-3	CASSQVSGGSGNTIYF	TGCGCCAGCAGCCAAGTATCGGGGGGCTCCGGAAACACCATATATTTT
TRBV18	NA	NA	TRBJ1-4	CASSPRSDEKLFF	TGTGCCAGCTCACCTCGGTCCGATGAAAAACTGTTTTTT